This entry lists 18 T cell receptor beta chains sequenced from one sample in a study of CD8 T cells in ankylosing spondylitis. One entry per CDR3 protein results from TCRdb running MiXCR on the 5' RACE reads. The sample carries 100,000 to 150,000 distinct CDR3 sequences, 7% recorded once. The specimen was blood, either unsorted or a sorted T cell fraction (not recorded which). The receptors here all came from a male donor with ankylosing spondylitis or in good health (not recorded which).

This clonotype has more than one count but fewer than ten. The CDR3 loop is CASNPTGARNDHEQFF. CDR3 in DNA: TGTGCCAGCAACCCGACAGGGGCACGCAACGACCATGAGCAGTTCTTC. The V and J genes are TRBV7-9 and TRBJ2-1, with TRBD1 matching over 8 bases. The CDR3 contains 16 residues. V was pared by 7 bases and J by 8 bases, with 16 bases of the junction left unmatched. Germline V gives CDR1 SEHNR, CDR2 FQNEAQ (reference sequence).

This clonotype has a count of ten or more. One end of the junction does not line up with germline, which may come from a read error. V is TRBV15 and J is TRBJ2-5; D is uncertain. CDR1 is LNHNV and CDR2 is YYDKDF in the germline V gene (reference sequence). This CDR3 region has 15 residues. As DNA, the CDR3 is TGTGCCACCAGCAGAGATCGTGGTACGGGCGACATTTCGCACTTC. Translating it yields CATSRDRGTGDISHF.

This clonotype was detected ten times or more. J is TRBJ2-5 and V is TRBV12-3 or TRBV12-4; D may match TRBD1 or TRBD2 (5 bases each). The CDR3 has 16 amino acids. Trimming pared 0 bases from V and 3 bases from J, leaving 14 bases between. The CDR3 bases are TGTGCCAGCAGTTTAGCCGGGCCTGGGGGTAAAGAGACCCAGTACTTC. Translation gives CASSLAGPGGKETQYF.

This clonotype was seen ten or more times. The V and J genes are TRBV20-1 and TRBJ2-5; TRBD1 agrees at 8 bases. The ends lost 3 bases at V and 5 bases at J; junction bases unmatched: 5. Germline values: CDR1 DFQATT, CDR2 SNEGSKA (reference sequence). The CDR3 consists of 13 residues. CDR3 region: CSASSGGRETQYF. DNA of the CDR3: TGCAGTGCTAGCTCAGGGGGCCGGGAGACCCAGTACTTC.

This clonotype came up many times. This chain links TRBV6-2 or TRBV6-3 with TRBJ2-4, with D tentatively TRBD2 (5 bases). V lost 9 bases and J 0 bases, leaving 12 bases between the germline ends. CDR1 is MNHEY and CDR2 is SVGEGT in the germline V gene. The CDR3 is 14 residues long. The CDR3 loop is CASVAYEAKNIQYF. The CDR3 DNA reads TGTGCCAGTGTAGCGTACGAAGCCAAAAACATTCAGTACTTC.

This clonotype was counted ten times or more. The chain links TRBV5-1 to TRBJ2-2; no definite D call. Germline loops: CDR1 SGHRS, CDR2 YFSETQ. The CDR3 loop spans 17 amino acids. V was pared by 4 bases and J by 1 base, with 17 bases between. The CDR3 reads CASSPRSNVLNTGELFF. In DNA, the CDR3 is TGCGCCAGCAGCCCTCGGTCTAACGTATTGAACACCGGGGAGCTGTTTTTT.

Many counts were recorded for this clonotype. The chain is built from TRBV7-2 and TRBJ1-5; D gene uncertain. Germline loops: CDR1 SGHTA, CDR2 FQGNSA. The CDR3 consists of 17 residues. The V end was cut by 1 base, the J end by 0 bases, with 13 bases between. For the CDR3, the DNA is TGTGCCAGCAGCTTAGGGTCTTTAGGTTATAGCAATCAGCCCCAGCATTTT. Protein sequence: CASSLGSLGYSNQPQHF.

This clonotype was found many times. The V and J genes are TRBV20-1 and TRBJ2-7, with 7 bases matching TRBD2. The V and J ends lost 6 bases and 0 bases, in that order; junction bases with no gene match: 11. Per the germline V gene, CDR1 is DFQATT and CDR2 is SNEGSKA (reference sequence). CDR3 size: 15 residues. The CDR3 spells CSAKGSSGSSYEQYF. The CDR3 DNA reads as TGCAGTGCCAAGGGGTCTAGCGGAAGCTCCTACGAGCAGTACTTC.

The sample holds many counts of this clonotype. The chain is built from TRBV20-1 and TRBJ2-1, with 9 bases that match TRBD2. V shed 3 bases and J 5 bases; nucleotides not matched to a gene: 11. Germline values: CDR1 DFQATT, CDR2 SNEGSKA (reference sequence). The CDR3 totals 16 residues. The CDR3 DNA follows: TGCAGTGCTAGCTCGGCGGGAGGGCTCCCAAACAATGAGCAGTTCTTC. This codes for CSASSAGGLPNNEQFF.

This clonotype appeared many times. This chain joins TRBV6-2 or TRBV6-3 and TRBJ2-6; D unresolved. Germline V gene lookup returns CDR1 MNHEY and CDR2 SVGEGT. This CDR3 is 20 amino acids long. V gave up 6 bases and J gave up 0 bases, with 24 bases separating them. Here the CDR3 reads CASSQPLTSQYFSGANVLTF. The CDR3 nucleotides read TGTGCCAGCAGCCAACCACTGACAAGCCAGTATTTCTCTGGGGCCAACGTCCTGACTTTC.

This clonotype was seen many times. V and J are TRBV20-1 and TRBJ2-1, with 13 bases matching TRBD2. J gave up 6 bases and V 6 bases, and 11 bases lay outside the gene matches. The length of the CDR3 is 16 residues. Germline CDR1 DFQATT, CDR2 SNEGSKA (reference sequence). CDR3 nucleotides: TGCAGTGCCCGAGAGACCGGGACTAGCGGGATCAATGAGCAGTTCTTC. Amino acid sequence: CSARETGTSGINEQFF.

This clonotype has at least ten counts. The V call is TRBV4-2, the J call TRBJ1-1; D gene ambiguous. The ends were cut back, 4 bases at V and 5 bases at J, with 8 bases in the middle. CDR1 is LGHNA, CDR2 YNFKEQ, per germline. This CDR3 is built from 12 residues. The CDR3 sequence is CASSLGWTEAFF. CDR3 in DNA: TGTGCCAGCAGCCTGGGTTGGACTGAAGCTTTCTTT.

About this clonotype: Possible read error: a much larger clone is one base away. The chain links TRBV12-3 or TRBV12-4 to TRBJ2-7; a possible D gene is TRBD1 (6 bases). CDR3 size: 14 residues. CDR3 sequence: CATSQDRSSYDQYF. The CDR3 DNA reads TGTGCCACCTCCCAGGACAGAAGCTCCTACGATCAGTACTTC.

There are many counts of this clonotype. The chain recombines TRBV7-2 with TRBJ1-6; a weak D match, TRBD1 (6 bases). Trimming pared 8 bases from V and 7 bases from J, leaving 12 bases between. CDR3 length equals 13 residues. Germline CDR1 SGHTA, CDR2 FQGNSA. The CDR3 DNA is TGTGCCAGCCGGGGGCAACAGAATTCACCCCTCCACTTT. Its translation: CASRGQQNSPLHF.

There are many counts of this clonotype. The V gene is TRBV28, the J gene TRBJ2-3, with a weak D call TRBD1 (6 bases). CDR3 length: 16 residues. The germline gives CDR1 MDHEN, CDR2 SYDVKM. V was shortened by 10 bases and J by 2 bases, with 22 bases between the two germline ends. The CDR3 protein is CATRGPTGNPTDTQYF. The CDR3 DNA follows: TGTGCCACCCGGGGCCCAACAGGGAACCCCACAGATACGCAGTATTTT.

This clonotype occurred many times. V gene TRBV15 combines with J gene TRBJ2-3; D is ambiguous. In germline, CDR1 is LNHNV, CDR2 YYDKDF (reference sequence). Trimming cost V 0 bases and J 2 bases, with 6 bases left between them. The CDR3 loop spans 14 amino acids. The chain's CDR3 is CATSRDHNTDTQYF. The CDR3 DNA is TGTGCCACCAGCAGAGATCACAACACAGATACGCAGTATTTT.

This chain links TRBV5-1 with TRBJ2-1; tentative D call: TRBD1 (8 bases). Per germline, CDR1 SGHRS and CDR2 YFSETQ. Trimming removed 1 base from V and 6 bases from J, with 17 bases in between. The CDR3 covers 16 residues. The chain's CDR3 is CASSLSTGGVLNEQFF. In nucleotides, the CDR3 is TGCGCCAGCAGCTTGAGCACAGGGGGGGTACTCAATGAGCAGTTCTTC.

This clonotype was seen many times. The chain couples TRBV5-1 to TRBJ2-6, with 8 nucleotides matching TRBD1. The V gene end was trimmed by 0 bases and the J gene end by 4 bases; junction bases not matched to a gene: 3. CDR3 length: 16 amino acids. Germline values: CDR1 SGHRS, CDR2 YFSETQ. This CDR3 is CASSLVTGVGANVLTF. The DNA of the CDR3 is TGCGCCAGCAGCTTGGTGACAGGGGTGGGGGCCAACGTCCTGACTTTC.